This TCR beta chain is from a study of PD-1 blockade in mismatch repair-deficient tumors. This clone was seen a few times. Assay used: immunoSEQ multiplex PCR; TCRdb lists only in-frame clones, some missing. The repertoire includes 50,000 or so clones, under 85% of them detected once, and around 3.5% sits in the top ten. V dropped 1 base and J dropped 4; count of bases not matched to a gene: 6. The length of the CDR3 is 16 residues. From germline, CDR1 is SGHRS and CDR2 YFSETQ. The chain uses TRBV5-1 and TRBJ2-7, with 12 bases that match TRBD2. The input for sequencing was PBMCs, taken before pembrolizumab treatment. The TCR sequence derives from an adult with mismatch repair-deficient cancer. The CDR3 loop reads CASSLQGLAGGYEQYF. The CDR3 DNA reads as TGCGCCAGCAGCTTGCAGGGACTAGCGGGCGGGTACGAGCAGTACTTC.